Listed below are T cell receptor beta chains from one sample, sequenced in a study of blood T cell repertoires in COVID-19. Profiling relied on immunoSEQ multiplex PCR, and the TCRdb table lists in-frame clones only, not all of them. This sample has some 400,000 clones, with around 84% found just once. Sequencing input: peripheral blood. The receptors were gathered from a human donor in a cohort sampled during active COVID-19. Each CDR3 is given with its conserved first and last residue. A D gene is named only where the DNA matches it firmly. Not every row has a clone size; where given, it reads once, few, many or a size class.

V: TRBV15; size: -; D: -; J: TRBJ1-2; DNA: TGTGCCACCAGCAGAGACGGGGGGCTAGGCTATGGCTACACCTTC; CDR3: CATSRDGGLGYGYTF
V: TRBV28; size: -; D: -; J: TRBJ2-5; DNA: TGTGCCACGCAGCAACGAGGCCAAGAGACCCAGTACTTC; CDR3: CATQQRGQETQYF
V: TRBV7-3; size: once; D: -; J: TRBJ2-7; DNA: TGTGCCAGCAGCTTAGCCCAGCGGTACGAGCAGTACTTC; CDR3: CASSLAQRYEQYF
V: TRBV7-2; size: -; D: TRBD1; J: TRBJ2-2; DNA: TGTGCCAGCAGCTCCTACACGGGGACAGGGAGAACCGGGGAGCTGTTTTTT; CDR3: CASSSYTGTGRTGELFF
V: TRBV7-2; size: -; D: TRBD2; J: TRBJ2-3; DNA: TGTGCCAGCAGCTTCGGCGTCCTTAGCGGGAGAGGCACAGATACGCAGTATTTT; CDR3: CASSFGVLSGRGTDTQYF
V: TRBV5-1; size: -; D: TRBD1; J: TRBJ1-2; DNA: TGCGCCAGCAGCCGTGGGACAGGGGGCGCCGGGGTCTATGGCTACACCTTC; CDR3: CASSRGTGGAGVYGYTF
V: TRBV5-1; size: -; D: TRBD1; J: TRBJ1-2; DNA: TGCGCCAGCAGCTCCCTTAATCTACAGGGGCCTAACTATGGCTACACCTTC; CDR3: CASSSLNLQGPNYGYTF
V: TRBV15; size: -; D: TRBD2; J: TRBJ2-7; DNA: TGTGCCACCAGCAGAGATACCCCTTGGAGCGGGAGTTCCCACGAGCAGTACTTC; CDR3: CATSRDTPWSGSSHEQYF
V: TRBV3-1/TRBV3-2; size: -; D: -; J: TRBJ1-5; DNA: TGTGCCAGCAGCCCGGGACACGAACGGCCCCAGCATTTT; CDR3: CASSPGHERPQHF
V: TRBV2; size: -; D: -; J: TRBJ1-2; DNA: TGTGCCAGCAGTGAAGGAGGACAGCAATCCTATGGCTACACCTTC; CDR3: CASSEGGQQSYGYTF
V: TRBV7-9; size: -; D: TRBD2; J: TRBJ2-2; DNA: TGTGCCAGCAGCAGACAGAGCGGGAGGGCCGGGGAGCTGTTTTTT; CDR3: CASSRQSGRAGELFF
V: TRBV29-1; size: -; D: -; J: TRBJ2-5; DNA: TGCAGCATCAGGGTATGGGGGCCGGAGACCCAGTACTTC; CDR3: CSIRVWGPETQYF
V: TRBV5-1; size: -; D: TRBD2; J: TRBJ2-1; DNA: TGCGCCAGCAGCCTGAGTACTAGCGGTAACAATGAGCAGTTCTTC; CDR3: CASSLSTSGNNEQFF
V: TRBV7-8; size: -; D: -; J: TRBJ1-6; DNA: TGTGCCAGCAGCTTAGCCCCCCCTGCACCCCTCCACTTT; CDR3: CASSLAPPAPLHF
V: TRBV6-2/TRBV6-3; size: -; D: -; J: TRBJ1-3; DNA: TGTGCCAGCAGCATCCGGGAGTCCGTCTCTGGAAACACCATATATTTT; CDR3: CASSIRESVSGNTIYF
V: TRBV27; size: -; D: TRBD1; J: TRBJ2-3; DNA: TGTGCCAGCAGTTTCCTTTGGACAGGGGCTGTAGATACGCAGTATTTT; CDR3: CASSFLWTGAVDTQYF
V: TRBV2; size: -; D: -; J: TRBJ1-1; DNA: TGTGCCAGCAGTACTCGGGACATGGACACTGAAGCTTTCTTT; CDR3: CASSTRDMDTEAFF
V: TRBV25-1; size: once; D: -; J: TRBJ2-6; DNA: TGTGCCAGCAGTGACCGCTCTGGGGCCAACGTCCTGACTTTC; CDR3: CASSDRSGANVLTF
V: TRBV13; size: once; D: -; J: TRBJ2-7; DNA: TGTGCCAGCTTAAACCCGGTTACCTACGAGCAGTACTTC; CDR3: CASLNPVTYEQYF
V: TRBV7-9; size: -; D: TRBD1; J: TRBJ2-3; DNA: TGTGCCAGCAGCTTAAGGGGGCCCGACACAGATACGCAGTATTTT; CDR3: CASSLRGPDTDTQYF
V: TRBV11-2; size: -; D: TRBD1; J: TRBJ1-6; DNA: TGTGCCAGCAGCTTAGCACAGGGGGTCCCACCCCTCCACTTT; CDR3: CASSLAQGVPPLHF
V: TRBV19; size: -; D: TRBD1; J: TRBJ1-2; DNA: TGTGCCAGTAGTACCGGGACAGGGATAGGTGGCTACACCTTC; CDR3: CASSTGTGIGGYTF
V: TRBV27; size: -; D: TRBD2; J: TRBJ2-1; DNA: TGTGCCAGCAGTCTTCCTGAGCGGGGGGGCCGGGATGAGCAGTTCTTC; CDR3: CASSLPERGGRDEQFF
V: TRBV29-1; size: -; D: TRBD2; J: TRBJ2-4; DNA: TGCAGCGTTGTAAAGCTAGCGGGAGAGGCGAGCATTCAGTACTTC; CDR3: CSVVKLAGEASIQYF
V: TRBV6-1; size: -; D: -; J: TRBJ2-5; DNA: TGTGCCAGCAGTGAAGCGGCCACACCTCAGACCCAGTACTTC; CDR3: CASSEAATPQTQYF
V: TRBV28; size: -; D: TRBD1; J: TRBJ2-5; DNA: TGTGCCAGCAGTCTTCATGGGACAGCACAAGAGACCCAGTACTTC; CDR3: CASSLHGTAQETQYF
V: TRBV6-6; size: -; D: TRBD1; J: TRBJ1-2; DNA: TGTGCCAGCAGAACCGACAGGGGGTCTAACTATGGCTACACCTTC; CDR3: CASRTDRGSNYGYTF
V: TRBV28; size: -; D: TRBD1; J: TRBJ1-5; DNA: TGTGCCAGCAGTAGCGGGACAGGGCTTAGCAATCAGCCCCAGCATTTT; CDR3: CASSSGTGLSNQPQHF
V: TRBV27; size: -; D: -; J: TRBJ1-6; DNA: TGTGCCAGCAGTTTCCAGGGGCGCAATTCACCCCTCCACTTT; CDR3: CASSFQGRNSPLHF
V: TRBV20-1; size: -; D: -; J: TRBJ1-1; DNA: TGCAGTGCTAGTCGAGGTTTCGAAGCTTTCTTT; CDR3: CSASRGFEAFF
V: TRBV4-1; size: many; D: -; J: TRBJ1-3; DNA: TGCGCCAGCACAAATTGGGGGGACACCATATATTTT; CDR3: CASTNWGDTIYF
V: TRBV11-2; size: -; D: TRBD2; J: TRBJ2-3; DNA: TGTGCCAGCAGCTTGGGCGGGAGTCCAGATACGCAGTATTTT; CDR3: CASSLGGSPDTQYF
V: TRBV6-5; size: -; D: TRBD2; J: TRBJ2-3; DNA: TGTGCCAGCAGTTATTCAGGGACTAGCGACGATACGCAGTATTTT; CDR3: CASSYSGTSDDTQYF
V: TRBV3-1/TRBV3-2; size: -; D: TRBD2; J: TRBJ2-3; DNA: TGTGCCAGCAGCCCTTCTTCGGGACTAGTTACGCAGTATTTT; CDR3: CASSPSSGLVTQYF
V: TRBV3-1/TRBV3-2; size: -; D: -; J: TRBJ1-6; DNA: TGTGCCAGCAGCCAAGATTGGGGGCAGCGATTAACATATAATTCACCCCTCCACTTT; CDR3: CASSQDWGQRLTYNSPLHF
V: TRBV9; size: -; D: TRBD2; J: TRBJ2-3; DNA: TGTGCCAGCAGCGTGTCTGCGGGAGGTGGAGATACGCAGTATTTT; CDR3: CASSVSAGGGDTQYF
V: TRBV7-9; size: -; D: -; J: TRBJ2-3; DNA: TGTGCCAGCAGCTTAAGTTTAGAAGCAGATACGCAGTATTTT; CDR3: CASSLSLEADTQYF
V: TRBV7-8; size: -; D: -; J: TRBJ2-7; DNA: TGTGCCAGCAGCTTAGGGGAGGGGGGCTGGTACTTC; CDR3: CASSLGEGGWYF
V: TRBV19; size: -; D: -; J: TRBJ1-1; DNA: TGTGCCAGTAGTATAGAGGCAGGGGACACTGAAGCTTTCTTT; CDR3: CASSIEAGDTEAFF
V: TRBV7-3; size: -; D: TRBD2; J: TRBJ2-1; DNA: TGTGCCAGCAGCTCCAAAGCTAGCGGGGGAGGGAGGGAGCAGTTCTTC; CDR3: CASSSKASGGGREQFF
V: TRBV7-9; size: -; D: -; J: TRBJ2-4; DNA: TGTGCCAGCAGCTTCTCAAGCGTTCTAGCCAAAAACATTCAGTACTTC; CDR3: CASSFSSVLAKNIQYF
V: TRBV6-5; size: -; D: -; J: TRBJ1-1; DNA: TGTGCCAGCAGTTACTCTCGGAGCGGGAACACTGAAGCTTTCTTT; CDR3: CASSYSRSGNTEAFF
V: TRBV28; size: -; D: -; J: TRBJ2-3; DNA: TGTGCCAGCAGCCCAGCGGGTACTAGCACAGATACGCAGTATTTT; CDR3: CASSPAGTSTDTQYF
V: TRBV28; size: once; D: -; J: TRBJ2-3; DNA: TGTGCCAGCAGTTTGGGACTCACAGATACGCAGTATTTT; CDR3: CASSLGLTDTQYF
V: TRBV11-1; size: once; D: -; J: TRBJ2-1; DNA: TGTGCCAGCAGATCTGCGGGTGGTGAGCAGTTCTTC; CDR3: CASRSAGGEQFF
V: TRBV18; size: -; D: -; J: TRBJ2-5; DNA: TGTGCCAGCTGCCCGACTAGGGCCCAAGAGACCCAGTACTTC; CDR3: CASCPTRAQETQYF
V: TRBV2; size: once; D: TRBD1; J: TRBJ1-2; DNA: TGTGCCAGCCTACGGGACAGGGATGGCTATGGCTACACCTTC; CDR3: CASLRDRDGYGYTF
V: TRBV18; size: -; D: -; J: TRBJ2-4; DNA: TGTGCCAGCTCACCAGACAGAATAGCCAAAAACATTCAGTACTTC; CDR3: CASSPDRIAKNIQYF
V: TRBV5-4; size: -; D: -; J: TRBJ2-7; DNA: TGTGCCAGCAGTTGGAGAAGAGGGGGCGAGCAGTACTTC; CDR3: CASSWRRGGEQYF
V: TRBV6-5; size: -; D: TRBD2; J: TRBJ2-1; DNA: TGTGCCAGCAGTCGCGGGGGGGACAATGAGCAGTTCTTC; CDR3: CASSRGGDNEQFF